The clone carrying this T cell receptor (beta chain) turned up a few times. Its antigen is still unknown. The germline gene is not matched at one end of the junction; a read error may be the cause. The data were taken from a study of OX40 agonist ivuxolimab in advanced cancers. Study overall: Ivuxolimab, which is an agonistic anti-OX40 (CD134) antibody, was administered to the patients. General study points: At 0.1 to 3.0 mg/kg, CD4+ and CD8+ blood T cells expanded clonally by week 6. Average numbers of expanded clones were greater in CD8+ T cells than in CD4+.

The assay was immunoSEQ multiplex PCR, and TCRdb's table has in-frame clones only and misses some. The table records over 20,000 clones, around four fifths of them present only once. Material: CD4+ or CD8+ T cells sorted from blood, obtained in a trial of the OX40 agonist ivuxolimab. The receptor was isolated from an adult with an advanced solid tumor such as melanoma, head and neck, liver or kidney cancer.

The CDR3 protein is CASSSPNRPQHF. CDR3 DNA: TGTGCCAGCAGTTCCCCCAATCGGCCCCAGCATTTT. The chain carries TRBV27 and TRBJ1-5; the D is unclear. Germline loops: CDR1 MNHEY, CDR2 SMNVEV (reference sequence). The CDR3 loop spans 12 amino acids.